What follows are 30 T cell receptor beta chains derived from one specimen sequenced in a study of control samples from healthy donors and cancer patients. TCRdb keeps only in-frame clones here, not all; method: immunoSEQ multiplex PCR. The table shows 90,000 to 120,000 clones, with approximately 84% occurring only once. The specimen was blood. The origin of the receptors is a man between 18 and 35 years old in good health.

The gene calls are TRBV5-4 and TRBJ2-3, with 15 bases identical to TRBD2. With 4 bases clipped from V and 2 bases from J, the junction kept 8 bases outside the gene matches. The CDR3 spans 18 residues. Per germline, CDR1 SGHNT and CDR2 YYREEE (reference sequence). The CDR3: CASSHGLAGGADTDTQYF. For the CDR3, the DNA is TGTGCCAGCAGCCACGGACTAGCGGGGGGGGCCGACACAGATACGCAGTATTTT.

Within the sample, this clone is large. The V and J genes are TRBV19 and TRBJ1-2; weak D call: TRBD1 (5 bases). V dropped 3 bases and J dropped 8 bases, with 16 bases sitting between them. This CDR3 is 14 amino acids long. Per germline, CDR1 LNHDA and CDR2 SQIVND (reference sequence). As DNA, the CDR3 is TGTGCCAGTAGTATCGACAACCAGGGCGGAGGCTACACCTTC. Residues: CASSIDNQGGGYTF.

The genes are TRBV6-5 and TRBJ2-7, with 10 nucleotides matching TRBD2. CDR3 size: 14 residues. Germline CDR1 is MNHEY and CDR2 is SVGAGI. The trim removed 5 bases at V and 7 bases at J, leaving 8 bases unmatched. Here the CDR3 reads CASSLSGGAQEQYV. As DNA, the CDR3 is TGTGCCAGCAGTCTAAGCGGGGGGGCCCAAGAGCAGTACGTC.

This clone is a singleton in its sample. The J gene is TRBJ1-1, the V gene TRBV7-2; the D is unclear. V was shortened by 1 base and J by 0 bases, with 15 bases between the two germline ends. The germline CDR1 and CDR2 sequences are SGHTA and FQGNSA. There are 17 residues in the CDR3. The CDR3 loop reads CASSLGGPLPMNTEAFF. CDR3 coding DNA: TGTGCCAGCAGCTTAGGAGGGCCCCTGCCCATGAACACTGAAGCTTTCTTT. The variable domain in full, completed from reference TRBV7-2 and TRBJ1-1, reads GAGVSQSPSNKVTEKGKDVELRCDPISGHTALYWYRQSLGQGLEFLIYFQGNSAPDKSGLPSDRFSAERTGGSVSTLTIQRTQQEDSAVYLCASSLGGPLPMNTEAFFGQGTRLTVV.

The chain carries TRBV7-9 and TRBJ1-2; D gene ambiguous. This CDR3 comprises 14 residues. Trimming removed 5 bases from V and 4 bases from J, with 14 bases in between. The germline gives CDR1 SEHNR, CDR2 FQNEAQ (reference sequence). CDR3 nucleotides: TGTGCCAGCAGCCCCCTTTCCCTGCCCTATGGCTACACCTTC. Protein product: CASSPLSLPYGYTF.

V usage is TRBV21-1 and J usage is TRBJ1-5. TRBV21-1 is a known pseudogene. The CDR3 is 17 amino acids. In DNA form, the CDR3 reads TGTGCCAGCAGCATCGGGGGCGCTCTTTTTATCAATCAGCCCCAGCATTTT. This translates into CASSIGGALFINQPQHF.

The chain couples TRBV7-9 to TRBJ2-1; 12 nucleotides align to TRBD2. This CDR3 has 17 residues. Unmatched junction bases numbered 4, after V lost 1 base and J lost 3 bases. Germline loops: CDR1 SEHNR, CDR2 FQNEAQ (reference sequence). The CDR3: CASSLGLAGAIYNEQFF. The CDR3 DNA is TGTGCCAGCAGCTTAGGACTAGCGGGGGCCATCTACAATGAGCAGTTCTTC.

The chain uses TRBV19 and TRBJ2-1; tentative D call: TRBD1 (5 bases). Trimming cost V 4 bases and J 8 bases, with 9 bases left between them. The CDR3 length is 12 residues. Germline CDR1 reads LNHDA; CDR2 reads SQIVND (reference sequence). CDR3 protein: CASSTKGYEQFF. DNA for the CDR3: TGTGCCAGTAGTACAAAGGGGTATGAGCAGTTCTTC.

The chain uses TRBV28 and TRBJ1-5; maybe TRBD1 (6 bases). The CDR3 loop spans 16 amino acids. V was clipped by 5 bases and J by 2 bases, with 16 bases between them. The germline V gene encodes CDR1 MDHEN and CDR2 SYDVKM. The CDR3 region has the DNA TGTGCCAGCAGTCATCCCACGGGGGGCGGCAATCAGCCCCAGCATTTT. Its translation: CASSHPTGGGNQPQHF.

This chain links TRBV18 with TRBJ1-2; perhaps TRBD1 as D (6 bases). The germline V and J ends were trimmed by 3 bases and 7 bases, with 21 bases remaining between them. The germline CDR1 and CDR2 sequences are KGHSH and LQKENI. The CDR3 is 16 amino acids. CDR3 region: CASSPMGGASESGYTF. In DNA form, the CDR3 reads TGTGCCAGCTCACCCATGGGGGGCGCATCTGAGAGTGGCTACACCTTC.

The V call is TRBV28, the J call TRBJ2-3; D might be TRBD1 (8 bases). Germline values: CDR1 MDHEN, CDR2 SYDVKM. This CDR3 is 13 amino acids long. V was trimmed by 8 bases and J by 8 bases, leaving 17 bases between them. In nucleotides, the CDR3 is TGTGCCAGCGTACCAGGGGGCGGGAGTACGCAGTATTTT. Its protein product is CASVPGGGSTQYF.

The sample holds a few counts of this clone. This chain links TRBV28 with TRBJ1-2; maybe TRBD1 (5 bases). The germline V gene encodes CDR1 MDHEN and CDR2 SYDVKM. The CDR3 has 17 residues. Trimming removed 3 bases from V and 6 bases from J, with 23 bases in between. The CDR3 DNA follows: TGTGCCAGCAGTTTGGCCGGGGGGAGAGGAGGGGTTCATGGCTACACCTTC. Protein sequence: CASSLAGGRGGVHGYTF.

This clone was seen only a few times. The J gene is TRBJ2-7, the V gene TRBV6-2 or TRBV6-3; 7 bases align to TRBD1. The CDR3 has 15 residues. Per the germline V gene, CDR1 is MNHEY and CDR2 is SVGEGT. Germline trimming cut 2 bases from V and 7 bases from J; bases unmatched to any gene: 11. The CDR3 here is CASSYRPDRAGEQYF. Written as DNA, the CDR3 is TGTGCCAGCAGTTACCGGCCCGACAGGGCCGGTGAGCAGTACTTC.

The rearrangement uses TRBV3-1 (or the pseudogene TRBV3-2) and TRBJ1-2; D may be TRBD1 (5 bases). Trimming removed 4 bases at V and 4 bases at J, with 19 bases between. The CDR3 runs 16 residues. Germline V lookup: CDR1 LGHDT, CDR2 YNNKEL (reference sequence). The CDR3 sequence: CASSLSKKTETYGYTF. CDR3 DNA sequence: TGTGCCAGCAGCCTTAGTAAAAAGACAGAGACCTATGGCTACACCTTC.

The genes are TRBV13 and TRBJ2-4, with unresolved D. The CDR3 sequence is 14 residues long. CDR1 and CDR2 (germline): PRHDT, FYEKMQ (reference sequence). V shed 4 bases and J shed 0 bases, with 7 bases lying between them. The CDR3 protein is CASSSSLAKNIQYF. CDR3 DNA: TGTGCCAGCAGCTCCTCCCTAGCCAAAAACATTCAGTACTTC. Drawing the rest from reference TRBV13 and TRBJ2-4, the complete variable domain is AAGVIQSPRHLIKEKRETATLKCYPIPRHDTVYWYQQGPGQDPQFLISFYEKMQSDKGSIPDRFSAQQFSDYHSELNMSSLELGDSALYFCASSSSLAKNIQYFGAGTRLSVL.

The chain links TRBV4-2 to TRBJ2-3; the D gene is possibly TRBD1 (6 bases). The CDR3 covers 15 residues. Trimming cost V 0 bases and J 5 bases, with 12 bases left between them. Germline CDR1 LGHNA, CDR2 YNFKEQ. The CDR3 loop is CASSQDPQGKDTQYF. The CDR3, as DNA: TGTGCCAGCAGCCAAGACCCCCAGGGGAAAGATACGCAGTATTTT.

This chain links TRBV4-2 with TRBJ1-1, with a tentative D call TRBD1 (5 bases). Trimming took off 4 bases at V and 3 bases at J, with 12 bases between the two ends. Germline-derived CDR1 and CDR2 are LGHNA and YNFKEQ. The CDR3 contains 14 residues. The CDR3 DNA reads as TGTGCCAGCAGCCTCAAGACAGACTACACTGAAGCTTTCTTT. This translates into CASSLKTDYTEAFF.

This clone was picked up one time. J is TRBJ2-2 and V is TRBV7-6; D not resolved. Looked up from germline, CDR1 is SGHVS and CDR2 is FNYEAQ. This CDR3 has 16 residues. The germline V and J ends were trimmed by 4 bases and 2 bases, with 14 bases remaining between them. The CDR3 coding sequence is TGTGCCAGCAGCTCGAGAGCCGTGCCTAACACCGGGGAGCTGTTTTTT. This codes for CASSSRAVPNTGELFF.

V and J are TRBV10-3 and TRBJ1-5; D is possibly TRBD1 (5 bases). V was clipped by 0 bases and J by 6 bases, with 18 bases between them. This CDR3 region has 17 residues. Germline lookup yields CDR1 ENHRY and CDR2 SYGVKD. The CDR3: CAISESQVRSGSQPQHF. Written as DNA, the CDR3 is TGTGCCATCAGTGAGTCCCAGGTCAGGTCAGGGTCTCAGCCCCAGCATTTT.

V usage is TRBV19 and J usage is TRBJ2-5; 7 bases agree with TRBD2. From germline, CDR1 is LNHDA and CDR2 SQIVND (reference sequence). V lost 3 bases and J lost 4; bases outside the gene matches: 11. This CDR3 region has 16 residues. The CDR3 region is CASSMTFGLVPETQYF. CDR3 nucleotides: TGTGCCAGTAGTATGACGTTCGGACTAGTCCCAGAGACCCAGTACTTC.

This rearrangement joins TRBV10-3 to TRBJ1-1; D call uncertain. Trimming shortened V by 7 bases and J by 3 bases, and 9 bases separated the two germline ends. There are 12 residues in the CDR3. CDR1 is ENHRY and CDR2 is SYGVKD in the germline V gene. The CDR3 DNA is TGTGCCATCAAGGAGTTCTACACTGAAGCTTTCTTT. Translation gives CAIKEFYTEAFF.

V and J are TRBV6-6 and TRBJ2-7, with TRBD1 matching 8 bases. The V gene's germline CDR1 is MNHNY and CDR2 SVGAGI (reference sequence). The CDR3 length is 12 residues. With 5 bases clipped from V and 9 bases from J, the junction kept 6 bases outside the gene matches. CDR3 protein: CASSPDRERQYV. The CDR3 bases are TGTGCCAGCAGTCCGGACAGGGAAAGGCAGTACGTC.

The rearrangement uses TRBV2 and TRBJ2-7, with unresolved D. V shed 6 bases and J shed 2 bases, with 11 bases lying between them. Per the germline V gene, CDR1 is SNHLY and CDR2 is FYNNEI. The CDR3 is 13 amino acids. The CDR3 protein is CASSDILTYEQYF. CDR3 bases: TGTGCCAGCAGCGATATACTAACCTACGAGCAGTACTTC.

Here the CDR3 reads CASSFVAGPYNEQFF. As DNA, the CDR3 is TGTGCCAGCAGTTTTGTGGCGGGGCCCTACAATGAGCAGTTCTTC. V usage is TRBV27 and J usage is TRBJ2-1; D possibly corresponds to TRBD2 (6 bases). V was cut by 3 bases and J by 2 bases, with 11 bases left in between. The CDR3 has 15 amino acids. The germline CDR1 and CDR2 sequences are MNHEY and SMNVEV (reference sequence).

This chain uses TRBV27 with TRBJ1-2; TRBD1 aligns across 11 bases. The germline V gene encodes CDR1 MNHEY and CDR2 SMNVEV (reference sequence). The CDR3 totals 13 residues. V was pared by 8 bases and J by 1 base, with 0 bases of the junction left unmatched. The CDR3 coding sequence is TGTGCCAGCGGGACAGGGGGTAACTATGGCTACACCTTC. Its translation is CASGTGGNYGYTF.

V gene TRBV12-3 or TRBV12-4 combines with J gene TRBJ2-3; TRBD2 matches 8 bases. Trimming at V came to 3 bases and at J to 10 bases, leaving 3 bases not matched to a gene. This CDR3 is built from 12 residues. This chain's CDR3 is CASSLSGGAQYF. The CDR3 bases are TGTGCCAGCAGTTTGTCGGGGGGGGCGCAGTATTTT.

This clone was counted only a few times. V usage is TRBV10-3 and J usage is TRBJ2-7; perhaps TRBD1 as D (6 bases). The length of the CDR3 is 15 residues. Germline V gene lookup returns CDR1 ENHRY and CDR2 SYGVKD. V shed 10 bases and J shed 2 bases, with 21 bases lying between them. CDR3 nucleotide sequence: TGTGCCACCCATAACCGGGACAATCCACCCTACGAGCAGTACTTC. Its translation is CATHNRDNPPYEQYF.

V and J are TRBV4-2 and TRBJ1-4; D is perhaps TRBD1 (5 bases). Trimming cost V 4 bases and J 2 bases, with 14 bases left between them. Germline loops: CDR1 LGHNA, CDR2 YNFKEQ. The CDR3 has 16 amino acids. The CDR3 loop is CASSPGRGATNEKLFF. CDR3 nucleotide sequence: TGTGCCAGCAGCCCTGGGAGGGGCGCGACTAATGAAAAACTGTTTTTT.

This clone showed up just once. The CDR3 nucleotides read TGTGCCAGCAGTGAAGGGAGACAGTTTTACAATGAGCAGTTCTTC. Translating it yields CASSEGRQFYNEQFF. This chain links TRBV2 with TRBJ2-1; maybe TRBD1 (5 bases). This CDR3 contains 15 residues. Trimming stripped 1 base from V and 4 bases from J, with 11 bases between. Per germline, CDR1 SNHLY and CDR2 FYNNEI.

The rearrangement links TRBV6-5 to TRBJ2-1; D is unclear. Germline V gives CDR1 MNHEY, CDR2 SVGAGI. The CDR3 has 14 residues. Trimming took 10 bases from V and 3 from J, leaving 16 bases between them. The DNA for the CDR3 is TGTGCCACTCGGACGGCTACACACTACAATGAGCAGTTCTTC. Translation: CATRTATHYNEQFF.